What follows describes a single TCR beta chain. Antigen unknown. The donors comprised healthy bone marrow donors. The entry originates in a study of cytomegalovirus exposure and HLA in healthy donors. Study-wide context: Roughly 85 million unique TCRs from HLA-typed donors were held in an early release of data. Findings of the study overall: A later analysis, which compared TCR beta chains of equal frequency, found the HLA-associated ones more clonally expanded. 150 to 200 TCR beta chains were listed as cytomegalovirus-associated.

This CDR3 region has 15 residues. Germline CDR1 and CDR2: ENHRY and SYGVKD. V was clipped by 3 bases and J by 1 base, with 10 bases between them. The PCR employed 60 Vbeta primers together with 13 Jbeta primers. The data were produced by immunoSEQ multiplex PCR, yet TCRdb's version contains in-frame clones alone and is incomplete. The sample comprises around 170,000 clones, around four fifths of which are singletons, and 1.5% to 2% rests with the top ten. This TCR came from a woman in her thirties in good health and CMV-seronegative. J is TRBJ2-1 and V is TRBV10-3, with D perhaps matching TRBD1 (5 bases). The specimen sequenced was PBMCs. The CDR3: CAISDSQGSYNEQFF. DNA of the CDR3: TGTGCCATCAGTGATTCTCAGGGTTCCTACAATGAGCAGTTCTTC.